This T cell receptor beta chain was recorded in a study of T cell responses to AZD1222 COVID-19 vaccine. The study's findings and limits: Targeting of unmutated variant regions was reportedly seen in nearly half of spike-specific TCRs. Females made up more of the donors, who were largely white British, and clonal diversity may have come out too low.

Concerning this clone: Its antigen is not identified.

This table comes from immunoSEQ multiplex PCR, and its TCRdb copy is limited to in-frame clones, with some not included. The sample contains approximately 160,000 clones, 90% of which appear only once. Per the germline V gene, CDR1 is SGHTA and CDR2 is FQGNSA. The V gene lost 1 base and the J gene lost 4 bases, with 10 bases spanning the gap. This CDR3 is 14 amino acids long. The sequences come from peripheral blood, collected on day 0 of AZD1222 vaccination. The sequence derives from an adult in good health. The chain is built from TRBV7-2 and TRBJ1-1, with D perhaps matching TRBD1 (5 bases). The CDR3 DNA reads TGTGCCAGCAGCTTAGAGGGGCAGGGCACTGAAGCTTTCTTT. Its protein is CASSLEGQGTEAFF. Using reference TRBV7-2 and TRBJ1-1 for the parts outside the CDR3, the full variable domain is GAGVSQSPSNKVTEKGKDVELRCDPISGHTALYWYRQSLGQGLEFLIYFQGNSAPDKSGLPSDRFSAERTGGSVSTLTIQRTQQEDSAVYLCASSLEGQGTEAFFGQGTRLTVV.